These 16 T cell receptor beta chains were all obtained from the same sample, sequenced in a study of blood T cell repertoires in COVID-19. TCRdb's copy holds only in-frame clones and misses some; the assay was immunoSEQ multiplex PCR. The sample holds more than 300,000 clones; approximately 90% are singletons and the top ten take about 1.2%. Sequences were obtained from PBMCs or T cells enriched from blood (not recorded which). Receptor source: a woman between 18 and 29 years old who had recovered from COVID-19.

CDR3 sequence (DNA): TGTGCCAGCAGTGACCCCGGGGGGTCGGGTCAGCCCCAGCATTTT. It translates to CASSDPGGSGQPQHF. J is TRBJ1-5 and V is TRBV25-1, with a weak D call TRBD1 (5 bases). Deletions cut 3 bases from V and 6 bases from J, with 15 bases between. CDR3 length: 15 amino acids. CDR1 is MGHDK, CDR2 SYGVNS, per germline.

This chain links TRBV6-5 with TRBJ1-6; the match to TRBD1 covers 7 bases. Per germline, CDR1 MNHEY and CDR2 SVGAGI. The CDR3 covers 15 residues. Losses at the gene ends were 0 bases for V and 10 bases for J; bases not matched to a gene: 6. This chain's CDR3 is CASSYSRAGGSPLHF. The CDR3 nucleotides are TGTGCCAGCAGTTACTCGAGGGCAGGGGGATCACCCCTCCACTTT.

The rearrangement uses TRBV5-1 and TRBJ2-5, with TRBD2 matching 11 bases. This CDR3 region has 16 residues. CDR1 and CDR2 from the germline V gene are SGHRS and YFSETQ. Trimming removed 2 bases from V and 4 bases from J; junction bases left unmatched: 7. This CDR3 reads CASSFSSGGTGETQYF. As DNA, the CDR3 is TGCGCCAGCAGCTTTTCTAGCGGGGGGACAGGAGAGACCCAGTACTTC. The full variable domain, with the rest looked up from reference TRBV5-1 and TRBJ2-5, is KAGVTQTPRYLIKTRGQQVTLSCSPISGHRSVSWYQQTPGQGLQFLFEYFSETQRNKGNFPGRFSGRQFSNSRSEMNVSTLELGDSALYLCASSFSSGGTGETQYFGPGTRLLVL.

The chain employs TRBV5-1 and TRBJ2-2, with 14 bases lining up with TRBD2. Germline CDR1 SGHRS, CDR2 YFSETQ. The CDR3 is 17 amino acids. The J segment lost 2 bases and the V segment lost 4 bases, leaving 4 bases of the junction unmatched. The CDR3 protein is CASSLGLAGANTGELFF. The CDR3, as DNA: TGCGCCAGCAGCCTGGGACTAGCGGGGGCCAACACCGGGGAGCTGTTTTTT.

The chain uses TRBV28 and TRBJ1-1; D gene ambiguous. Trimming left V 5 bases short and J 0 bases short, with 10 bases between. CDR1 and CDR2 (germline): MDHEN, SYDVKM. This CDR3 has 14 amino acids. The CDR3 DNA is TGTGCCAGCAGTGCCCACAGCATGAACACTGAAGCTTTCTTT. This sequence encodes CASSAHSMNTEAFF.

The rearrangement joins TRBV7-9 to TRBJ1-5, with unresolved D. Germline V gives CDR1 SEHNR, CDR2 FQNEAQ (reference sequence). The CDR3 is 15 residues long. Trimming pared 5 bases from V and 4 bases from J, leaving 15 bases between. CDR3 loop: CASSESDGENQPQHF. CDR3 coding DNA: TGTGCCAGCAGCGAAAGCGACGGAGAGAATCAGCCCCAGCATTTT. Variable domain in full (rest from reference TRBV7-9 and TRBJ1-5): DTGVSQNPRHKITKRGQNVTFRCDPISEHNRLYWYRQTLGQGPEFLTYFQNEAQLEKSRLLSDRFSAERPKGSFSTLEIQRTEQGDSAMYLCASSESDGENQPQHFGDGTRLSIL.

The chain has TRBV5-1 and TRBJ1-1; D not resolved. V lost 0 bases, J lost 3 bases, and 9 bases lay in between. Per germline, CDR1 SGHRS and CDR2 YFSETQ. The CDR3 length is 14 residues. CDR3 in DNA: TGCGCCAGCAGCTTGGGCCACTTATACACTGAAGCTTTCTTT. Translated, it gives CASSLGHLYTEAFF.

V usage is TRBV19 and J usage is TRBJ2-1, with 7 bases lining up with TRBD2. Losses at the gene ends were 4 bases for V and 7 bases for J; bases not matched to a gene: 4. The CDR3 length is 13 residues. In germline, CDR1 is LNHDA, CDR2 SQIVND (reference sequence). The CDR3: CASSTSGGNEQFF. Here the CDR3 DNA reads TGTGCCAGTAGTACGTCCGGGGGGAATGAGCAGTTCTTC.

The chain employs TRBV7-2 and TRBJ1-5; D unresolved. Per germline, CDR1 SGHTA and CDR2 FQGNSA. Trimming shortened V by 5 bases and J by 3 bases, and 11 bases separated the two germline ends. The CDR3 is made up of 14 amino acids. CDR3 loop: CASSPGRVNQPQHF. The CDR3 region has the DNA TGTGCCAGCAGCCCGGGGAGGGTCAATCAGCCCCAGCATTTT. The variable domain in full, completed from reference TRBV7-2 and TRBJ1-5, reads GAGVSQSPSNKVTEKGKDVELRCDPISGHTALYWYRQSLGQGLEFLIYFQGNSAPDKSGLPSDRFSAERTGGSVSTLTIQRTQQEDSAVYLCASSPGRVNQPQHFGDGTRLSIL.

The chain couples TRBV10-3 to TRBJ2-7, with a weak D call TRBD1 (6 bases). The CDR3 sequence is 13 residues long. Between the trimmed V and J ends, which lost 6 bases and 3 bases, there was a span of 12 bases. Per the germline V gene, CDR1 is ENHRY and CDR2 is SYGVKD. The CDR3 protein is CAIRPGQSYEQYF. The CDR3 DNA sequence: TGTGCCATCAGACCGGGACAAAGCTACGAGCAGTACTTC.

The V and J genes are TRBV5-1 and TRBJ1-5; 8 bases align to TRBD1. There are 15 residues in the CDR3. The V segment lost 0 bases and the J segment 3 bases; nucleotides outside the gene matches: 2. In germline, CDR1 is SGHRS, CDR2 YFSETQ. CDR3 sequence (DNA): TGCGCCAGCAGCTTGGGGACAGGGCCCAATCAGCCCCAGCATTTT. It yields the protein CASSLGTGPNQPQHF.

V usage is TRBV11-2 and J usage is TRBJ1-6, with D unclear. The CDR3 extends over 16 amino acids. Germline V CDR1 and CDR2: SGHAT, FQNNGV. V lost 1 base and J 7 bases, leaving 14 bases between the germline ends. CDR3: CASSLGWAGYNSPLHF. The CDR3 DNA sequence: TGTGCCAGCAGCTTAGGGTGGGCGGGGTACAATTCACCCCTCCACTTT.

The chain has TRBV30 and TRBJ1-5; tentatively, D is TRBD1 (5 bases). This CDR3 is 12 amino acids long. V was shortened by 4 bases and J by 4 bases, with 8 bases between the two germline ends. Germline CDR1 is GTSNPN and CDR2 is SVGIG (reference sequence). CDR3 sequence reads: CAWTGGNQPQHF. CDR3 sequence (DNA): TGTGCCTGGACGGGGGGGAATCAGCCCCAGCATTTT.

Of note for this clone: The same CDR3 arises from other DNA sequences in this sample as well. This chain uses TRBV7-9 with TRBJ1-3; D not certain. The V and J ends lost 3 bases and 0 bases respectively, with 15 bases between them. The germline CDR1 and CDR2 sequences are SEHNR and FQNEAQ (reference sequence). The CDR3 totals 17 residues. The chain's CDR3 is CASSFRDIDSSGNTIYF. CDR3 sequence (DNA): TGTGCCAGCAGCTTCCGGGATATCGACTCCTCTGGAAACACCATATATTTT. The complete variable domain, with remaining parts taken from reference TRBV7-9 and TRBJ1-3, reads DTGVSQNPRHKITKRGQNVTFRCDPISEHNRLYWYRQTLGQGPEFLTYFQNEAQLEKSRLLSDRFSAERPKGSFSTLEIQRTEQGDSAMYLCASSFRDIDSSGNTIYFGEGSWLTVV.

The rearrangement links TRBV6-5 to TRBJ1-1; D is ambiguous. This CDR3 spans 11 amino acids. V was shortened by 10 bases and J by 6 bases, with 12 bases between the two germline ends. CDR1 and CDR2 (germline): MNHEY, SVGAGI. CDR3 bases: TGTGCCACCTCACGGGGATCTGAAGCTTTCTTT. It specifies CATSRGSEAFF.

The chain is built from TRBV9 and TRBJ1-2; TRBD1 is a possible D gene (5 bases). CDR1 is SGDLS, CDR2 YYNGEE, per germline. Trimming left V 0 bases short and J 4 bases short, with 13 bases between. The CDR3 covers 15 residues. The CDR3 spells CASSVVPDSPYGYTF. Here the CDR3 DNA reads TGTGCCAGCAGCGTAGTTCCCGACAGTCCCTATGGCTACACCTTC.